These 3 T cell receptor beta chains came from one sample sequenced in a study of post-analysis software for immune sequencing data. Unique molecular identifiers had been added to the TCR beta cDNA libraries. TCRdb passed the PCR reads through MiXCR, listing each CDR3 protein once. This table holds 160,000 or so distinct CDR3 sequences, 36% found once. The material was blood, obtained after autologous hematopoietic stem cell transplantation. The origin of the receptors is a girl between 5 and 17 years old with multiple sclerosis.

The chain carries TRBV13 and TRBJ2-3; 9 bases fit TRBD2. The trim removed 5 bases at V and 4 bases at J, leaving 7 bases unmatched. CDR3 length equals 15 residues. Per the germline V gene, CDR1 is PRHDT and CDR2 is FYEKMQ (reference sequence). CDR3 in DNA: TGTGCCAGCAGCCCCCGGCTAGCGGGGTCAGATACGCAGTATTTT. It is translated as CASSPRLAGSDTQYF.

For the CDR3, the DNA is TGTGCCAGCAGCCCCAGGAGGAACACTGAAGCTTTCTTT. Protein sequence: CASSPRRNTEAFF. The gene calls are TRBV3-1 and TRBJ1-1; D gene unclear. The V end lost 4 bases, the J end lost 1 base, and 7 bases lay between the germline ends. The CDR3 is 13 residues long. Germline loops: CDR1 LGHDT, CDR2 YNNKEL (reference sequence).

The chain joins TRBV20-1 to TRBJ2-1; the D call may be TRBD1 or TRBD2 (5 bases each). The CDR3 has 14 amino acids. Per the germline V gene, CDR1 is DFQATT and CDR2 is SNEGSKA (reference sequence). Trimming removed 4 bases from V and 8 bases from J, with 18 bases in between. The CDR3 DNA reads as TGCAGTGCTAACCGGGACCAAACTTTACATGAGCAGTTCTTC. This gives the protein CSANRDQTLHEQFF.